The T cell receptor beta chain under discussion was sequenced for a study of T-cell reconstitution after alpha-beta-depleted transplantation in children. Broader study findings: The origin of alpha-beta T cells about two months after transplant was reportedly several hundred expanded graft clones.

Unique molecular identifiers featured in how the TCRbeta library was prepared. TCRdb re-called the PCR reads through MiXCR, storing one row per CDR3 protein. The table has hundreds of thousands of distinct CDR3 sequences, roughly 17% seen once; the top ten hold around 28%. This clonotype was observed many times. Antigen unknown. Germline assignment: CDR1 KGHSH and CDR2 LQKENI. This CDR3 is built from 17 residues. Trimming stripped 0 bases from V and 2 bases from J, with 16 bases between. This TCR derives from a boy in the first two years of life who had a stem cell transplant for Wiskott-Aldrich syndrome, so the T cells may come from the graft donor. V is TRBV18 and J is TRBJ1-2; D perhaps matches TRBD1 (5 bases). The sequences come from PBMCs, mostly from graft donor cells, collected 360 days after TCRalphabeta/CD19-depleted stem cell transplant. The CDR3 coding sequence is TGTGCCAGCTCACCACCGGATGTAAACAGGCGAAACTATGGCTACACCTTC. This translates into CASSPPDVNRRNYGYTF.